This entry is about one T cell receptor beta chain. Antigen unknown. The data are from a study of vaccination and CD4 T cells after COVID-19. On the study more broadly: The post-COVID sampling time was a median approximately 3.5 months after diagnosis, ranging from 35 to 161. Stimuli were overlapping spike peptide pools of SARS-CoV-2 and three common cold coronaviruses (HCoV-NL63, HCoV-OC43, HCoV-229E). Overall study findings and caveats: Spike mono-reactivity marked 304 of 307 vaccine-specific clones in convalescent patients.

Treatment here: roughly ten-day PBMC culture with coronavirus spike peptide pools or control peptides (ViraFEST assay). Antigen-specific T cell expansion with peptide pools preceded TCR sequencing in the ViraFEST approach. Cultured CD4+ T-cell DNA underwent Oncomine TCR Beta short-read sequencing. TCRdb processed the PCR reads anew with MiXCR; each CDR3 protein has one entry. This sample carries 2,000 to 2,500 distinct CDR3 sequences, around a quarter of them seen once, and the ten largest clones take around a quarter. Germline V gene sequence: CDR1 LNHDA, CDR2 SQIVND (reference sequence). V was clipped by 7 bases and J by 3 bases; unmatched bases: 4. CDR3 length equals 14 residues.

The chain couples TRBV19 to TRBJ2-1, with 9 bases that match TRBD2. This clonotype was sampled from a human donor who had recovered from COVID-19. The sample in question was CD4+ T cells from blood, cultured in vitro, obtained after SARS-CoV-2 vaccination. The CDR3 spells CASNAGGDYNEQFF. For the CDR3, the DNA is TGTGCCAGTAATGCGGGGGGGGACTACAATGAGCAGTTCTTC.